Listed here is a single TCR beta chain. Assay used: immunoSEQ multiplex PCR; TCRdb lists only in-frame clones, some missing. There are about 59,000 clones in the sample; 90% to 95% occur only once, and roughly 8.6% lies in the top ten. The sample belongs to a study of blood T cell repertoires in COVID-19. Germline values: CDR1 SGDLS, CDR2 YYNGEE. The V gene end was trimmed by 4 bases and the J gene end by 9 bases; junction bases not matched to a gene: 13. The CDR3 runs 15 residues. The chain recombines TRBV9 with TRBJ2-1; 7 bases align to TRBD1. Sequences were obtained from peripheral blood. The receptor was isolated from a human donor in a cohort sampled during active COVID-19. The CDR3 region has the DNA TGTGCCAGCAGCCCAGGGGGACCCCACCTCGGTGAGCAGTTCTTC. It yields the protein CASSPGGPHLGEQFF.